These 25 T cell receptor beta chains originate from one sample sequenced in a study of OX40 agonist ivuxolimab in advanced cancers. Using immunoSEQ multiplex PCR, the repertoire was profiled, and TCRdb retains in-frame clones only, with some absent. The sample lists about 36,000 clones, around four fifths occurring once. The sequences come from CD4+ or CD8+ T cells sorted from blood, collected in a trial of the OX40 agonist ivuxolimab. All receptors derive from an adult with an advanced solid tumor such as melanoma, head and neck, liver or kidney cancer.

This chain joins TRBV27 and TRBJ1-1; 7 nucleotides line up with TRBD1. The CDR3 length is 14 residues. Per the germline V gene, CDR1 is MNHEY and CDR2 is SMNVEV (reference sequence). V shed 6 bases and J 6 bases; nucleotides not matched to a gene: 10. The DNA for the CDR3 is TGTGCCAGCAGCACGACAGGGTTAGGCGCTGAAGCTTTCTTT. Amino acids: CASSTTGLGAEAFF.

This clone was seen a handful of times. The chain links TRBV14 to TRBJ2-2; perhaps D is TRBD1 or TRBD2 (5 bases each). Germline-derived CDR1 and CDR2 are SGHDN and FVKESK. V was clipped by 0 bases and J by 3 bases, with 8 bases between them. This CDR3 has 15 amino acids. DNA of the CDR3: TGTGCCAGCAGCCAAGAACTGGGGGACACCGGGGAGCTGTTTTTT. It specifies CASSQELGDTGELFF.

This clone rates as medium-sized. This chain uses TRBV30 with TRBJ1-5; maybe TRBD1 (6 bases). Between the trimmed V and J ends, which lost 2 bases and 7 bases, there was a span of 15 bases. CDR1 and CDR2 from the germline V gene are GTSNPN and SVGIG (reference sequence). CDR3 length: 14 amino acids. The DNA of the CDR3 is TGTGCCTGGAGTCTTCCGGGGGCGCGGCAGCCCCAGCATTTT. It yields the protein CAWSLPGARQPQHF.

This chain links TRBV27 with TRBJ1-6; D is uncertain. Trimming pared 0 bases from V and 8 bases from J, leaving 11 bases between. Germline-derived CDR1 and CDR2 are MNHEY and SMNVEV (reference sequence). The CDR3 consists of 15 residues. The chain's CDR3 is CASSLSGYPDSPLHF. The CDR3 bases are TGTGCCAGCAGTTTATCGGGATATCCAGATTCACCCCTCCACTTT.

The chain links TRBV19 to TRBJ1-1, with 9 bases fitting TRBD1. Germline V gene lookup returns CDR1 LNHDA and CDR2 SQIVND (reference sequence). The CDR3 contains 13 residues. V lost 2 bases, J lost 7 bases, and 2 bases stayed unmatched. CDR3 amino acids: CASSITGGGEAFF. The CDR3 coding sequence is TGTGCCAGTAGTATAACAGGGGGCGGTGAAGCTTTCTTT.

CDR3 protein: CASSRGLADSYNEQFF. CDR3 coding DNA: TGTGCCAGCAGCCGAGGACTAGCGGACTCCTACAATGAGCAGTTCTTC. This rearrangement joins TRBV7-9 to TRBJ2-1, with 10 nucleotides matching TRBD2. Germline V gene sequence: CDR1 SEHNR, CDR2 FQNEAQ (reference sequence). CDR3 length equals 16 residues. The V segment lost 5 bases and the J segment 0 bases; nucleotides outside the gene matches: 4.

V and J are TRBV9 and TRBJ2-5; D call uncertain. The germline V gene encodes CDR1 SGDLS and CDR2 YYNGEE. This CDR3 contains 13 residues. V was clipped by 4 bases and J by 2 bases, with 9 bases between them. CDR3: CASSRASQETQYF. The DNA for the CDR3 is TGTGCCAGCAGCAGGGCGAGTCAAGAGACCCAGTACTTC.

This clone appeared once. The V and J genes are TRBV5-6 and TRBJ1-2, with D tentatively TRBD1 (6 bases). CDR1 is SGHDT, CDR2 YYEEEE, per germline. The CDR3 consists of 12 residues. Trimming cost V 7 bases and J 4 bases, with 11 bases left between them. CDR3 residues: CASGQIFYGYTF. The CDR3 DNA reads TGTGCCAGCGGACAGATATTCTATGGCTACACCTTC.

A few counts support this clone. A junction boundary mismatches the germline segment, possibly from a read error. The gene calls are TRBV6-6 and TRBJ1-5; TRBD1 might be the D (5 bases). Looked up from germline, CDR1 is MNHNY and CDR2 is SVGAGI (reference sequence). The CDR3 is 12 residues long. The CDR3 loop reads CASRESNQPQHF. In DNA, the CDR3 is TGCGCCAGCAGGGAGAGCAATCAGCCCCAGCATTTT.

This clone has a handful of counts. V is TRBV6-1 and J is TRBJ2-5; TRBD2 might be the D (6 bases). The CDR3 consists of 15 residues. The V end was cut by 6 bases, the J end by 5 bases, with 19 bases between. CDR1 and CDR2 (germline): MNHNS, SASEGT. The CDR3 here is CASRRASAIVETQYF. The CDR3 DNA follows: TGTGCCAGCAGGAGAGCTAGCGCTATTGTCGAGACCCAGTACTTC.

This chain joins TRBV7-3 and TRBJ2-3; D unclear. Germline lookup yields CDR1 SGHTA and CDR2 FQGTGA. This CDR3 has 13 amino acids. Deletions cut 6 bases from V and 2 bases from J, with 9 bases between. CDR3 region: CASSFQSTDTQYF. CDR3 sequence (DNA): TGTGCCAGCAGTTTCCAATCCACAGATACGCAGTATTTT. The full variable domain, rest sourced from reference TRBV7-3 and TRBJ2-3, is GAGVSQTPSNKVTEKGKYVELRCDPISGHTALYWYRQSLGQGPEFLIYFQGTGAADDSGLPNDRFFAVRPEGSVSTLKIQRTERGDSAVYLCASSFQSTDTQYFGPGTRLTVL.

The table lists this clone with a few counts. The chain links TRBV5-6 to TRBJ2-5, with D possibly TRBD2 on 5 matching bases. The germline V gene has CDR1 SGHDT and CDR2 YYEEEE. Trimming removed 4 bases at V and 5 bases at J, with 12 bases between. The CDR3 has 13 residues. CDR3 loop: CASSPPGSETQYF. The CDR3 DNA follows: TGTGCCAGCAGCCCGCCGGGGTCGGAGACCCAGTACTTC.

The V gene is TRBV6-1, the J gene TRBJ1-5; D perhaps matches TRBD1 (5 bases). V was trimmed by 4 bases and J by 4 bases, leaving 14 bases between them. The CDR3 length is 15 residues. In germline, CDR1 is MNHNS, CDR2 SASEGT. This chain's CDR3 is CASSGDHGPNQPQHF. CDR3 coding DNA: TGTGCCAGCAGTGGGGACCACGGGCCTAATCAGCCCCAGCATTTT.

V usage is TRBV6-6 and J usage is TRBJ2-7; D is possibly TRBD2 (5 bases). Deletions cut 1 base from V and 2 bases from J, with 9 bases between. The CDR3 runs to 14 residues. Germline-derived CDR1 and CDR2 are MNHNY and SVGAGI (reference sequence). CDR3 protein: CASSYYGKTYEQYF. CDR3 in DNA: TGTGCCAGCAGTTACTACGGGAAAACCTACGAGCAGTACTTC.

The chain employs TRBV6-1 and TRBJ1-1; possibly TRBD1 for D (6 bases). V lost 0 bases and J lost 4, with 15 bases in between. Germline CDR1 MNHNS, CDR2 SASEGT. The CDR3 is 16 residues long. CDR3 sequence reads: CASSEARTGMGTEAFF. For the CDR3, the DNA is TGTGCCAGCAGTGAAGCCCGAACAGGGATGGGCACTGAAGCTTTCTTT.

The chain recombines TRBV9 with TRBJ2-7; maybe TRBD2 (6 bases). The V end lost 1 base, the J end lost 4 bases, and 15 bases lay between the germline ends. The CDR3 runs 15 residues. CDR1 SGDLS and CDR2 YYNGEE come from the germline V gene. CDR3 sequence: CASSVRREVMYEQYF. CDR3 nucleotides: TGTGCCAGCAGCGTAAGGCGGGAAGTCATGTACGAGCAGTACTTC.

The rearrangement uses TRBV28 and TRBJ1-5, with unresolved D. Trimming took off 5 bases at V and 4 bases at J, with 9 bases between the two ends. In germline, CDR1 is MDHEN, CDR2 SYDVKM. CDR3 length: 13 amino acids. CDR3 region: CASSTSRNQPQHF. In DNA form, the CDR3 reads TGTGCCAGCAGTACCAGCCGAAATCAGCCCCAGCATTTT. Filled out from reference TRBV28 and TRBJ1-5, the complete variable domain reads DVKVTQSSRYLVKRTGEKVFLECVQDMDHENMFWYRQDPGLGLRLIYFSYDVKMKEKGDIPEGYSVSREKKERFSLILESASTNQTSMYLCASSTSRNQPQHFGDGTRLSIL.

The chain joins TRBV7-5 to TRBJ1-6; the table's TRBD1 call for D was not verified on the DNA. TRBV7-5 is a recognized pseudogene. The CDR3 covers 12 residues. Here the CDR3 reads CVSDQGNSPLHF. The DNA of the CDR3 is TGTGTCAGCGACCAGGGGAATTCACCCCTCCACTTT.

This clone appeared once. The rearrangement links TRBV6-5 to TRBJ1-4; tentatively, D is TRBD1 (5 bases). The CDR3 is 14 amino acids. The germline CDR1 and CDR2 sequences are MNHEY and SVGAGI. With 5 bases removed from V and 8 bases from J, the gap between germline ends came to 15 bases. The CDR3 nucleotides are TGTGCCAGCAGTCATAGTGGAGGGGCGGAAAAACTGTTTTTT. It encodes CASSHSGGAEKLFF.

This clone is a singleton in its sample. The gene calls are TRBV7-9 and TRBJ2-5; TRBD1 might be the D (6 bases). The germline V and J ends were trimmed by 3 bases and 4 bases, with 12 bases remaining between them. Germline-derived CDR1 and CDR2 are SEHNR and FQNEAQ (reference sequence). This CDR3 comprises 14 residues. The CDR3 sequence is CASSLTGVRETQYF. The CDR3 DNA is TGTGCCAGCAGCTTGACAGGCGTAAGAGAGACCCAGTACTTC.

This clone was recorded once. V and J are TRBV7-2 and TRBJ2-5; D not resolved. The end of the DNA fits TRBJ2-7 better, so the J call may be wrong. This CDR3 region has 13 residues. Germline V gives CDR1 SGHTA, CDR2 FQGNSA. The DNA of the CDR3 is TGTGCCAGCAGCTTGAAAGCGACCTACGAGCAGTACTTC. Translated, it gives CASSLKATYEQYF.

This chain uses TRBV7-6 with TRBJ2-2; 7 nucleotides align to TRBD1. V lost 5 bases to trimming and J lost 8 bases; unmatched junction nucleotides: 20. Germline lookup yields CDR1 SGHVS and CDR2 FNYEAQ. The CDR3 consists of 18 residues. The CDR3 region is CASSLGTVHEGDEGELFF. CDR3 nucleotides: TGTGCCAGCAGCCTTGGGACAGTACATGAGGGGGATGAAGGGGAGCTGTTTTTT.

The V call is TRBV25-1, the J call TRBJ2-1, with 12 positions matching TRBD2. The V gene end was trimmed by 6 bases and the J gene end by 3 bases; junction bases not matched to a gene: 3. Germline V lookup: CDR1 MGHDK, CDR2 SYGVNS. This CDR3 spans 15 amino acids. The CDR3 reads CASSLLAGGYNEQFF. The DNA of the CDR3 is TGTGCCAGCAGCTTACTAGCGGGGGGCTACAATGAGCAGTTCTTC.

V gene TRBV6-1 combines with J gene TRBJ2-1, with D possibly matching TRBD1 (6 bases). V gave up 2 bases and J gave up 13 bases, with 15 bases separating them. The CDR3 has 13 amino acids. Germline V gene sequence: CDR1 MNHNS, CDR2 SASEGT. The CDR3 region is CASSESPDRSQFF. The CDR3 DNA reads TGTGCCAGCAGTGAAAGCCCTGACAGGAGCCAGTTCTTC.

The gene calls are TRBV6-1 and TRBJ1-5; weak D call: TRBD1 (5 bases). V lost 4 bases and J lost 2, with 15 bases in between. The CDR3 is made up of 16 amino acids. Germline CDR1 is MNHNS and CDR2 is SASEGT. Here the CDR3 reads CASSATASRGNQPQHF. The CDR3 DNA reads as TGTGCCAGCAGTGCGACAGCATCCCGAGGCAATCAGCCCCAGCATTTT.